This TCR beta chain was observed in a study of T cell responses to AZD1222 COVID-19 vaccine. On the study more broadly: Researchers grouped second doses given at about 4 or about 12 weeks into one pool. Study-wide findings and caveats: All repertoire sampling was performed exclusively after the peak T cell response. Across the whole spike, CD4 TCRs peaked at regions 160-218 and 743-854. Targets within unmutated variant regions were reportedly found for nearly half of spike-specific TCRs.

This clone is a singleton in its sample. Its target is unknown. Here immunoSEQ multiplex PCR was the method, and the copy in TCRdb shows in-frame clones only, minus some. The sample yields around 100,000 clones, 87% seen once. There are 12 residues in the CDR3. V was pared by 4 bases and J by 8 bases, with 11 bases between. The germline V gene encodes CDR1 SGHDN and CDR2 FVKESK. The chain uses TRBV14 and TRBJ1-1; D gene unclear. The sample here was peripheral blood, taken on day 0 of AZD1222 vaccination. The clonotype comes from an adult in good health. CDR3 amino acids: CASSLNIAEAFF. The CDR3 nucleotides read TGTGCCAGCAGCCTTAACATCGCCGAAGCTTTCTTT.